One and the same sample provided the 7 T cell receptor beta chains below, sequenced in a study of cytomegalovirus exposure and HLA in healthy donors. Researchers ran the PCR with 60 Vbeta and 13 Jbeta primers. Measured with immunoSEQ multiplex PCR; TCRdb has only the in-frame clones, and not every one. In the table there are about 250,000 clones, roughly 84% of which are singletons. Sequencing input: PBMCs. The receptors were sampled from a girl aged 2-10 years in good health and CMV-seronegative.

The V call is TRBV9, the J call TRBJ2-1, with 9 bases matching TRBD1. The germline CDR1 and CDR2 sequences are SGDLS and YYNGEE. The CDR3 extends over 15 amino acids. V lost 0 bases to trimming and J lost 2 bases; unmatched junction nucleotides: 0. CDR3 in amino acids: CASSVDRGPYNEQFF. The CDR3 DNA reads TGTGCCAGCAGCGTAGACAGGGGGCCCTACAATGAGCAGTTCTTC.

This chain connects TRBV9 to TRBJ2-3; D is undetermined. The V end lost 4 bases, the J end lost 1 base, and 13 bases lay between the germline ends. Germline V lookup: CDR1 SGDLS, CDR2 YYNGEE. This CDR3 region has 15 residues. The CDR3 nucleotides read TGTGCCAGCAGCTCCCGCCCAGTACGCACAGATACGCAGTATTTT. Translated, it gives CASSSRPVRTDTQYF.

The chain carries TRBV6-5 and TRBJ1-1; D remains unclear. V lost 2 bases, J lost 1 base, and 5 bases lay in between. Germline CDR1 and CDR2: MNHEY and SVGAGI. This CDR3 comprises 13 residues. This CDR3 reads CASSYRRNTEAFF. CDR3 coding DNA: TGTGCCAGCAGTTACCGGAGGAACACTGAAGCTTTCTTT.

The gene calls are TRBV19 and TRBJ1-3; 10 nucleotides line up with TRBD1. The junction had 4 bases not matched to a gene; V was cut back by 5 bases and J by 0 bases. In germline, CDR1 is LNHDA, CDR2 SQIVND (reference sequence). The length of the CDR3 is 16 residues. The CDR3 loop reads CASSLDRGNSGNTIYF. In nucleotides, the CDR3 is TGTGCCAGTAGTTTGGACAGGGGGAACTCTGGAAACACCATATATTTT. Together with reference TRBV19 and TRBJ1-3, the CDR3 gives the full variable domain: DGGITQSPKYLFRKEGQNVTLSCEQNLNHDAMYWYRQDPGQGLRLIYYSQIVNDFQKGDIAEGYSVSREKKESFPLTVTSAQKNPTAFYLCASSLDRGNSGNTIYFGEGSWLTVV.

This chain connects TRBV5-5 to TRBJ1-5; D possibly corresponds to TRBD1 (6 bases). V was pared by 3 bases and J by 1 base, with 8 bases between. The CDR3 loop spans 14 amino acids. CDR1 is SGHKS, CDR2 YYEKEE, per germline (reference sequence). This CDR3 is CASSSGQSNQPQHF. DNA for the CDR3: TGTGCCAGCAGCTCCGGACAGAGCAATCAGCCCCAGCATTTT.

The CDR3 sequence is CASSSPGQIYNEQFF. Here the CDR3 DNA reads TGTGCCAGTAGTTCCCCGGGACAGATCTACAATGAGCAGTTCTTC. The rearrangement uses TRBV19 and TRBJ2-1, with TRBD1 identical over 7 bases. The CDR3 is made up of 15 amino acids. V trimming: 5 bases; J trimming: 3 bases; junction bases outside the gene matches: 7. Germline V CDR1 and CDR2: LNHDA, SQIVND (reference sequence).

This chain uses TRBV5-4 with TRBJ2-2; D is undetermined. The V and J ends lost 0 bases and 6 bases respectively, with 12 bases between them. This CDR3 contains 15 residues. Germline V lookup: CDR1 SGHNT, CDR2 YYREEE (reference sequence). This chain's CDR3 is CASSLDYRVAGELFF. The CDR3 nucleotides read TGTGCCAGCAGCTTGGACTATCGGGTCGCCGGGGAGCTGTTTTTT.